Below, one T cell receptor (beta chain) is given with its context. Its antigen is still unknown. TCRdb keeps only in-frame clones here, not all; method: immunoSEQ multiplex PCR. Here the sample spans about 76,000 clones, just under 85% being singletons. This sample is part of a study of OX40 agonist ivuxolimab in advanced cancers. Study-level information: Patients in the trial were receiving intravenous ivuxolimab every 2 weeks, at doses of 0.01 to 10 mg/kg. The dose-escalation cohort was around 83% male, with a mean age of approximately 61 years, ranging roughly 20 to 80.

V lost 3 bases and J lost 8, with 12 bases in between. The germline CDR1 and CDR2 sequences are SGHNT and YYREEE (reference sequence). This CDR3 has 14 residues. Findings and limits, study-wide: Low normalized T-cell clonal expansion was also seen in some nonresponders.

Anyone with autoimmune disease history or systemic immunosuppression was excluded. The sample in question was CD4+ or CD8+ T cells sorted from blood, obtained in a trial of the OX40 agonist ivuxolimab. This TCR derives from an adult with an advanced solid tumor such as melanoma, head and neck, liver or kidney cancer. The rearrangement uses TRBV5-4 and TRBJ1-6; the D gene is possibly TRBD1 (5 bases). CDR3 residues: CASSSGNIDSPLHF. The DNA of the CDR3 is TGTGCCAGCAGCTCAGGGAATATCGATTCACCCCTCCACTTT.